Following are 22 T cell receptor beta chains from one sample sequenced in a study of cytomegalovirus exposure and HLA in healthy donors. The study ran its PCR with 60 Vbeta and 13 Jbeta primers. The table came from immunoSEQ multiplex PCR; TCRdb's copy has only in-frame clones and leaves some out. The sample has 130,000 or so clones; approximately 8.8% are singletons. The sample was PBMCs. The receptors were gathered from a man aged 35-49 years in good health and CMV-seronegative.

This clone was seen more than once but under ten times. This rearrangement joins TRBV5-4 to TRBJ2-2; 7 bases fit TRBD2. The germline gives CDR1 SGHNT, CDR2 YYREEE (reference sequence). Unmatched junction bases numbered 2, after V lost 4 bases and J lost 5 bases. The CDR3 loop spans 13 amino acids. The CDR3 reads CASSPGGTGELFF. CDR3 in DNA: TGTGCCAGCAGCCCGGGGGGTACCGGGGAGCTGTTTTTT.

The chain employs TRBV30 and TRBJ2-7, with TRBD1 matching 8 bases. The J segment lost 7 bases and the V segment lost 7 bases, leaving 6 bases of the junction unmatched. The CDR3 sequence is 11 residues long. Germline values: CDR1 GTSNPN, CDR2 SVGIG (reference sequence). CDR3: CAYRGEWEQYF. The CDR3 DNA follows: TGTGCCTACAGGGGGGAGTGGGAGCAGTACTTC.

This clone was picked up a small number of times. The chain couples TRBV6-1 to TRBJ1-5; a weak D match, TRBD1 (5 bases). From germline, CDR1 is MNHNS and CDR2 SASEGT. Trimming removed 6 bases from V and 0 bases from J, with 12 bases in between. CDR3 length equals 15 residues. CDR3: CASRLQGNSNQPQHF. The CDR3 DNA reads as TGTGCCAGCAGGCTCCAGGGTAATAGCAATCAGCCCCAGCATTTT.

The V gene is TRBV19, the J gene TRBJ2-7; D possibly corresponds to TRBD1 (6 bases). In germline, CDR1 is LNHDA, CDR2 SQIVND (reference sequence). V was pared by 6 bases and J by 2 bases, with 11 bases between. This CDR3 has 13 amino acids. CDR3: CASRKQGAYEQYF. The CDR3 DNA is TGTGCCAGTAGGAAACAGGGAGCCTACGAGCAGTACTTC.

Here the CDR3 reads CASSPHSTGDYEQYF. Here the CDR3 DNA reads TGTGCCAGCAGCCCCCATTCCACAGGGGACTACGAGCAGTACTTC. The chain is built from TRBV7-9 and TRBJ2-7, with 7 bases that match TRBD1. CDR3 length: 15 residues. Germline V gene lookup returns CDR1 SEHNR and CDR2 FQNEAQ (reference sequence). With V trimmed by 5 bases and J by 3 bases, 10 bases remained unmatched.

Only a few counts were recorded for this clone. The rearrangement uses TRBV19 and TRBJ1-5; D may be TRBD1 (6 bases). Germline CDR1 is LNHDA and CDR2 is SQIVND (reference sequence). The CDR3 totals 16 residues. V lost 0 bases and J lost 6, with 15 bases in between. This CDR3 is CASSIEGATPGQPQHF. In DNA, the CDR3 is TGTGCCAGTAGTATAGAGGGGGCAACGCCGGGTCAGCCCCAGCATTTT.

The V gene is TRBV6-6, the J gene TRBJ1-2; D perhaps matches TRBD1 (5 bases). The germline gives CDR1 MNHNY, CDR2 SVGAGI (reference sequence). V was pared by 2 bases and J by 8 bases, with 6 bases between. There are 11 residues in the CDR3. This CDR3 is CASSYGGGYTF. CDR3 sequence (DNA): TGTGCCAGCAGTTACGGGGGGGGCTACACCTTC.

The chain has TRBV5-5 and TRBJ2-7; possibly TRBD1 for D (5 bases). V gave up 0 bases and J gave up 5 bases, with 15 bases separating them. The CDR3 consists of 15 residues. From germline, CDR1 is SGHKS and CDR2 YYEKEE (reference sequence). The CDR3 region is CASSLEAGIRDEQYF. CDR3 DNA sequence: TGTGCCAGCAGCTTGGAGGCAGGGATAAGAGACGAGCAGTACTTC.

The sample holds a few counts of this clone. The chain has TRBV29-1 and TRBJ2-7; 9 bases agree with TRBD1. The V gene end was trimmed by 7 bases and the J gene end by 7 bases; junction bases not matched to a gene: 8. The germline gives CDR1 SQVTM, CDR2 ANQGSEA. The CDR3 contains 12 residues. In nucleotides, the CDR3 is TGCAGCGCTGGGACAGGGTCGCGGGAGCAGTACTTC. Residues: CSAGTGSREQYF.

The chain joins TRBV10-3 to TRBJ1-3, with a tentative D call TRBD1 (6 bases). The germline CDR1 and CDR2 sequences are ENHRY and SYGVKD. The CDR3 sequence is 15 residues long. V was trimmed by 5 bases and J by 3 bases, leaving 14 bases between them. The CDR3 DNA reads as TGTGCCATCAGTCCCCGTCTAGGGGGTGGAAACACCATATATTTT. Amino acids: CAISPRLGGGNTIYF.

This clone occurred a few times. DNA for the CDR3: TGTGCCAGCAGCGCACGATGGGACAGAAGCTCTGGAAACACCATATATTTT. Its translation: CASSARWDRSSGNTIYF. The chain joins TRBV9 to TRBJ1-3; 7 bases map to TRBD1. Per the germline V gene, CDR1 is SGDLS and CDR2 is YYNGEE. V trimming: 3 bases; J trimming: 0 bases; junction bases outside the gene matches: 9. The CDR3 is 17 amino acids.

The rearrangement joins TRBV18 to TRBJ1-1, with D perhaps matching TRBD1 (5 bases). The CDR3 is made up of 13 amino acids. Per germline, CDR1 KGHSH and CDR2 LQKENI. V was trimmed by 5 bases and J by 4 bases, leaving 11 bases between them. The CDR3 region has the DNA TGTGCCAGCTCAACAACAGGTGGCACTGAAGCTTTCTTT. Protein product: CASSTTGGTEAFF.

This clone was observed a few times. The rearrangement uses TRBV7-9 and TRBJ1-2, with D hard to call. CDR1 is SEHNR, CDR2 FQNEAQ, per germline (reference sequence). V was trimmed by 5 bases and J by 7 bases, leaving 8 bases between them. This CDR3 has 11 amino acids. Here the CDR3 reads CASSPTVGYTF. CDR3 coding DNA: TGTGCCAGCAGCCCAACGGTTGGCTACACCTTC.

The CDR3 spells CASSETWQDSGANVLTF. The CDR3 nucleotides are TGTGCCAGCAGCGAGACGTGGCAGGACTCTGGGGCCAACGTCCTGACTTTC. The rearrangement joins TRBV5-4 to TRBJ2-6; D is unclear. Between the trimmed V and J ends, which lost 4 bases and 0 bases, there was a span of 14 bases. The CDR3 is 17 amino acids. Germline V lookup: CDR1 SGHNT, CDR2 YYREEE (reference sequence).

This chain joins TRBV10-3 and TRBJ2-1; D is possibly TRBD1 (6 bases). There are 16 residues in the CDR3. Trimming pared 2 bases from V and 0 bases from J, leaving 11 bases between. CDR1 and CDR2 (germline): ENHRY, SYGVKD. The CDR3 loop is CAISEADRSSYNEQFF. CDR3 in DNA: TGTGCCATCAGTGAGGCTGACAGGAGCTCCTACAATGAGCAGTTCTTC.

This clone was counted a few times. The V call is TRBV7-9, the J call TRBJ1-5; 7 nucleotides agree with TRBD1. Germline values: CDR1 SEHNR, CDR2 FQNEAQ (reference sequence). Trimming took 3 bases from V and 0 from J; bases not matched to a gene: 5. The CDR3 totals 16 residues. CDR3 nucleotides: TGTGCCAGCAGCTTTAGCAGGGGGAATAGCAATCAGCCCCAGCATTTT. Translation: CASSFSRGNSNQPQHF.

The rearrangement uses TRBV10-2 and TRBJ2-1, with a weak D call TRBD1 (6 bases). V shed 6 bases and J shed 3 bases, with 12 bases lying between them. Germline V gives CDR1 WSHSY, CDR2 SAAADI. The CDR3 length is 14 residues. The CDR3 bases are TGCGCCAGCAGCGTGGGGGCCTTCTACAATGAGCAGTTCTTC. Its protein product is CASSVGAFYNEQFF.

The chain carries TRBV15 and TRBJ2-2, with 7 bases that match TRBD1. The CDR3 covers 16 residues. Germline V gene sequence: CDR1 LNHNV, CDR2 YYDKDF (reference sequence). V dropped 3 bases and J dropped 3; count of bases not matched to a gene: 7. The CDR3, as DNA: TGTGCCACCAGCAGGGCCGGGACAGAATACACCGGGGAGCTGTTTTTT. This sequence encodes CATSRAGTEYTGELFF. The full variable domain, its missing parts supplied by reference TRBV15 and TRBJ2-2, is DAMVIQNPRYQVTQFGKPVTLSCSQTLNHNVMYWYQQKSSQAPKLLFHYYDKDFNNEADTPDNFQSRRPNTSFCFLDIRSPGLGDTAMYLCATSRAGTEYTGELFFGEGSRLTVL.

This clone was seen more than once but under ten times. The chain employs TRBV4-3 and TRBJ2-1, with TRBD2 identical over 10 bases. This CDR3 comprises 16 residues. Germline V gives CDR1 LGHNA, CDR2 YSLEER. The V gene end was trimmed by 4 bases and the J gene end by 3 bases; junction bases not matched to a gene: 6. This chain's CDR3 is CASSLRTSGDYNEQFF. The CDR3, as DNA: TGCGCCAGCAGCCTCCGAACTAGCGGGGACTACAATGAGCAGTTCTTC.

This chain uses TRBV19 with TRBJ1-1, with D maybe TRBD1 (5 bases). Trimming took off 4 bases at V and 2 bases at J, with 11 bases between the two ends. Germline CDR1 is LNHDA and CDR2 is SQIVND (reference sequence). CDR3 length: 14 amino acids. The CDR3 nucleotides are TGTGCCAGTAGTACCCAGGGTTTCAACACTGAAGCTTTCTTT. Its protein is CASSTQGFNTEAFF.

The CDR3 spells CASSGTSGVFTDTQYF. CDR3 nucleotide sequence: TGCGCCAGCAGCGGAACCAGCGGGGTGTTCACAGATACGCAGTATTTT. This chain joins TRBV5-1 and TRBJ2-3, with 7 bases fitting TRBD2. The CDR3 is 16 amino acids. Per germline, CDR1 SGHRS and CDR2 YFSETQ. Trimming cost V 4 bases and J 2 bases; bases outside gene matches: 10.

J is TRBJ2-7 and V is TRBV6-1, with 9 bases that match TRBD1. The CDR3 is made up of 14 amino acids. J lost 4 bases, V lost 6 bases, and 7 bases had no gene match. Germline V gene lookup returns CDR1 MNHNS and CDR2 SASEGT. CDR3 sequence: CASSRTGGRYEQYF. The DNA of the CDR3 is TGTGCCAGCAGCAGAACAGGGGGCCGGTACGAGCAGTACTTC.